This TCR beta chain was recorded in a study of T cells in Graves' hyperthyroidism and ophthalmopathy. General observations from the study: Most expanded thyroid clonotypes above 0.001 recurred in blood. A 13 V-J signature model discriminated ophthalmopathy versus stable hyperthyroidism.

The study left out patients who had uncontrolled infection, other autoimmune disease, pregnancy or lactation. Clinical symptoms, serum thyroxine and TRAb, thyroid ultrasound and orbital computed tomography were used for the diagnoses. With 1 base clipped from V and 5 bases from J, the junction kept 13 bases outside the gene matches. The CDR3 contains 17 residues. CDR1 KGHSH and CDR2 LQKENI come from the germline V gene. The investigators amplified TCR beta CDR3 regions from RNA transcripts. Initially, a first-round RT-PCR of the TCR CDR3 employed the HTBI primer set. Each CDR3 protein is one row after TCRdb ran MiXCR on the multiplex PCR reads. The sample has roughly 570,000 distinct CDR3 sequences, around 42% seen once. This clonotype was counted only a few times. What it recognizes is unknown.

The origin of this receptor is an adult woman with Graves' disease, either hyperthyroidism or ophthalmopathy (not recorded which). The sequencing sample was made of peripheral blood or thyroid tissue (not recorded which). The chain combines TRBV18 with TRBJ2-5; TRBD2 matches at 7 bases. The CDR3 region is CASSPLAGLLTGETQYF. The CDR3 coding sequence is TGTGCCAGCTCACCACTAGCGGGCCTTCTTACGGGGGAGACCCAGTACTTC.